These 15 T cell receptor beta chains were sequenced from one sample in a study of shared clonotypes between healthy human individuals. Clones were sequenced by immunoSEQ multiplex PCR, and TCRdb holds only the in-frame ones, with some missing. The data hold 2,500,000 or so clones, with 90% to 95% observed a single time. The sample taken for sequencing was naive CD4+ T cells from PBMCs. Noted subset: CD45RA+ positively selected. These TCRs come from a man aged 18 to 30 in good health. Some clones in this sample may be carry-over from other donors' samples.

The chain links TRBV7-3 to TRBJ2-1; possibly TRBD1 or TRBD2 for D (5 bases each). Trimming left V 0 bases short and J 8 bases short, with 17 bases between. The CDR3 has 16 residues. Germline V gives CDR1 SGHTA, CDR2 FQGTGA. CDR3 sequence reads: CASSLTGPRTADEQFF. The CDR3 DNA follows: TGTGCCAGCAGCTTAACGGGACCAAGAACCGCCGATGAGCAGTTCTTC.

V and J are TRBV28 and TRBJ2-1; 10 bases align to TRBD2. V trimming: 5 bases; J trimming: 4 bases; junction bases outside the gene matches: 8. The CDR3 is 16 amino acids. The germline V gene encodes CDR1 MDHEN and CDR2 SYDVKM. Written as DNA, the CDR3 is TGTGCCAGCAGTCCTCCAAGGACTAGCGGTTACAATGAGCAGTTCTTC. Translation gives CASSPPRTSGYNEQFF.

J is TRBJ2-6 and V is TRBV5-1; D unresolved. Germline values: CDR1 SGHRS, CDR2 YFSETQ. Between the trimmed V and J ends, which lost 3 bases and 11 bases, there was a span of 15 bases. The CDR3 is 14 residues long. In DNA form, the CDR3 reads TGCGCCAGCAGCTCCCCCAGTGGGTCCGACGTCCTGACTTTC. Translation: CASSSPSGSDVLTF.

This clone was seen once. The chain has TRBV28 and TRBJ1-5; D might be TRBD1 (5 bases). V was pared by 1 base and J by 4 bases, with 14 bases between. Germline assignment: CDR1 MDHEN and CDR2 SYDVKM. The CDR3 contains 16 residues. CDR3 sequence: CASSLLQAEGNQPQHF. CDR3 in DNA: TGTGCCAGCAGTTTATTACAGGCAGAAGGGAATCAGCCCCAGCATTTT.

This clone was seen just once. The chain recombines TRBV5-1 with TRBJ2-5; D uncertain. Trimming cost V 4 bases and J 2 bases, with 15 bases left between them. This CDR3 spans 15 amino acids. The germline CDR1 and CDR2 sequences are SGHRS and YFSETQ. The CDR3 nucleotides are TGCGCCAGCAGCCCTGACCGAACAGAACAAGAGACCCAGTACTTC. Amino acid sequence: CASSPDRTEQETQYF.

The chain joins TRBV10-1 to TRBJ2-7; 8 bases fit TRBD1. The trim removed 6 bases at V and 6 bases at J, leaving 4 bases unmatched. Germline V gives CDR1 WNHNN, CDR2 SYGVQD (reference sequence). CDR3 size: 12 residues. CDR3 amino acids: CASSPQGGEQYF. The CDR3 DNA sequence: TGCGCCAGCAGCCCACAGGGGGGCGAGCAGTACTTC.

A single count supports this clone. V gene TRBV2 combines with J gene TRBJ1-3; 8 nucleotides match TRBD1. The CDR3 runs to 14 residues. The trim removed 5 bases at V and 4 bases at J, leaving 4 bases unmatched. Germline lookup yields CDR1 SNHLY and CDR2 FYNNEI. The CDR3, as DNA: TGTGCCAGCAGTCAGGGGGCAGGCGGAAACACCATATATTTT. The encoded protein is CASSQGAGGNTIYF.

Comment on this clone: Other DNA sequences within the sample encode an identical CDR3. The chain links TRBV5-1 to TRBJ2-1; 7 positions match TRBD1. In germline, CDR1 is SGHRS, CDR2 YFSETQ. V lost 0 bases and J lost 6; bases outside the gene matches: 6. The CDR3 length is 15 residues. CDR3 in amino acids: CASSLGQGGPNEQFF. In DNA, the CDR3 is TGCGCCAGCAGCTTGGGACAGGGTGGGCCCAATGAGCAGTTCTTC.

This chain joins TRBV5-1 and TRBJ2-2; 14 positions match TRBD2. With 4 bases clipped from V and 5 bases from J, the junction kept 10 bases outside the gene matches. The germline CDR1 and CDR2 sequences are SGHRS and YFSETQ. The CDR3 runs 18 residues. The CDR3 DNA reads TGCGCCAGCAGCCAATCCGGGACTAGCGGGAGTCGGACCGGGGAGCTGTTTTTT. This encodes CASSQSGTSGSRTGELFF.

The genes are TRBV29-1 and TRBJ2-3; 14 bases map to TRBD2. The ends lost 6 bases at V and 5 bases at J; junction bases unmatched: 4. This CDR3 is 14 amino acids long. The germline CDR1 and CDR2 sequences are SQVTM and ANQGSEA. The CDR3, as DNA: TGCAGCGTGCTAGGACTAGCGGGAGGAGATACGCAGTATTTT. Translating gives CSVLGLAGGDTQYF.

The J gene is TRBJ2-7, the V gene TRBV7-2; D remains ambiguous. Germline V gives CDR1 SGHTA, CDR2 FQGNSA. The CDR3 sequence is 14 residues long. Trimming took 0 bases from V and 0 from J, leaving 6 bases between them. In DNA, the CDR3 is TGTGCCAGCAGCTTAGCGCCTAACTCCTACGAGCAGTACTTC. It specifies CASSLAPNSYEQYF.

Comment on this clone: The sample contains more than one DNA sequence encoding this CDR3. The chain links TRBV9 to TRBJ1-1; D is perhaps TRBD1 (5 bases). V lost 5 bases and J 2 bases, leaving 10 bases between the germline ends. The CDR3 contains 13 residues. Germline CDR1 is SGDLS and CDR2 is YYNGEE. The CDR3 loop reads CASSPDSNTEAFF. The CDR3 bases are TGTGCCAGCAGTCCCGACAGTAACACTGAAGCTTTCTTT. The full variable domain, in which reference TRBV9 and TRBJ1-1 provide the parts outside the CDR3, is DSGVTQTPKHLITATGQRVTLRCSPRSGDLSVYWYQQSLDQGLQFLIQYYNGEERAKGNILERFSAQQFPDLHSELNLSSLELGDSALYFCASSPDSNTEAFFGQGTRLTVV.

CDR3: CASIAIGTDTQYF. The CDR3 nucleotides are TGTGCCAGCATTGCGATCGGCACAGATACGCAGTATTTT. The chain is built from TRBV6-5 and TRBJ2-3; no clear D. CDR1 and CDR2 (germline): MNHEY, SVGAGI. The CDR3 is 13 residues long. The V end was cut by 7 bases, the J end by 1 base, with 9 bases between.

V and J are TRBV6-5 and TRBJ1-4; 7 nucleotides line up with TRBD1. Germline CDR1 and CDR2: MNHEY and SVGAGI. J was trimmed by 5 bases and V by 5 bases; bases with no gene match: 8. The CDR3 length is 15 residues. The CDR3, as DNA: TGTGCCAGCAGTGGGAGACAGGGTACCAATGAAAAACTGTTTTTT. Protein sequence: CASSGRQGTNEKLFF.

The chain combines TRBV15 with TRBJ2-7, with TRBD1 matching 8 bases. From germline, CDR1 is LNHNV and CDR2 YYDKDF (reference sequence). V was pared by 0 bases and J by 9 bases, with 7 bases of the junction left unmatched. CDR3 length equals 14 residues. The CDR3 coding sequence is TGTGCCACCAGCAGAGATACCAGGGGGCCTGGGCAGTACTTC. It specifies CATSRDTRGPGQYF. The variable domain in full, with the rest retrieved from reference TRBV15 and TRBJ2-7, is DAMVIQNPRYQVTQFGKPVTLSCSQTLNHNVMYWYQQKSSQAPKLLFHYYDKDFNNEADTPDNFQSRRPNTSFCFLDIRSPGLGDTAMYLCATSRDTRGPGQYFGPGTRLTVT.